This T cell receptor (beta chain) derives from a study of blood T cells in healthy people across ages. CDR1 is MNHEY and CDR2 is SVGAGI in the germline V gene. This CDR3 contains 15 residues. V trimming: 5 bases; J trimming: 7 bases; junction bases outside the gene matches: 11. Donors ranged from 6 to 90 years old and were healthy Caucasians in Russia. At least 6 micrograms of total RNA were extracted per sample. A second about 6 to 12 cycle PCR used barcoded and J-beta primers. A template-switch adaptor that had 12 random nucleotides put a tag on each cDNA molecule. TCRdb redid the calling of the 5' RACE reads with MiXCR, one entry per CDR3 protein. The profile covers fewer than 2 million distinct CDR3 sequences, with 30% to 40% appearing a single time and 23% taken by the ten largest.

Sequencing was done on a sample of blood. This TCR was recovered from a human donor in good health. V and J are TRBV6-5 and TRBJ2-1; the match to TRBD2 covers 7 bases. In nucleotides, the CDR3 is TGTGCCAGCAGTCTTCGGACTAGACTAGGGAATGAGCAGTTCTTC. Residues: CASSLRTRLGNEQFF.